This TCR beta chain was found in a study of OX40 agonist ivuxolimab in advanced cancers. Study-level results: With doses of 0.1 to 3.0 mg/kg, CD4+ and CD8+ blood T cells had undergone clonal expansion by week 6. Among the lowest peripheral clonal expansion occurred in 0.1-3.0 mg/kg partial responders.

V lost 0 bases to trimming and J lost 7 bases, with 19 bases between them. The CDR3 runs 16 residues. Germline-derived CDR1 and CDR2 are SGHNT and YYREEE (reference sequence). A remark on this clone: Its antigen remains unknown.

Method: immunoSEQ multiplex PCR; TCRdb's copy keeps in-frame clones and lacks some. The data contain 85,000 to 120,000 clones, 90% of them singletons. The specimen was CD4+ or CD8+ T cells sorted from blood, collected in a trial of the OX40 agonist ivuxolimab. The V gene is TRBV5-4, the J gene TRBJ2-5, with a tentative D call TRBD2 (5 bases). The source is an adult with an advanced solid tumor such as melanoma, head and neck, liver or kidney cancer. In nucleotides, the CDR3 is TGTGCCAGCAGCTTGGCGGCTAGCAAAGATCGGCTGACCCAGTACTTC. It translates to CASSLAASKDRLTQYF.